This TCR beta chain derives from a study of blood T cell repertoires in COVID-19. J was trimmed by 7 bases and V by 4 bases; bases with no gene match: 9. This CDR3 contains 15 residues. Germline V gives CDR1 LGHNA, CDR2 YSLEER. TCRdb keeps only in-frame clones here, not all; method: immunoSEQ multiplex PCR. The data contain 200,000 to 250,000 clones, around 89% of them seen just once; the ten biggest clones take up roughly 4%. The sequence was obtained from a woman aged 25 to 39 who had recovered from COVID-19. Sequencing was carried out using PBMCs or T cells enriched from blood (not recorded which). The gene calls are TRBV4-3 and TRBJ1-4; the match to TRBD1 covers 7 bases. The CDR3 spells CASSRMTGYGEKLFF. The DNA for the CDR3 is TGCGCCAGCAGCCGGATGACAGGGTACGGTGAAAAACTGTTTTTT.